This TCR beta chain was obtained from a study of T cell changes during pregnancy in multiple sclerosis. Libraries were prepared by immunoSEQ multiplex PCR; TCRdb keeps only in-frame clonotypes and omits some of them. The data show 75,000 to 95,000 clones, 85% to 95% seen once. This CDR3 has 16 amino acids. J gave up 6 bases and V 4 bases, and 10 bases lay outside the gene matches. Germline V lookup: CDR1 MDHEN, CDR2 SYDVKM. This clone was counted a single time. Sequencing was performed on peripheral blood, taken in the first trimester of pregnancy. This chain joins TRBV28 and TRBJ2-1; 9 positions match TRBD2. The source of this sequence is a female donor in good health, enrolled as a control in a pregnancy study. The CDR3 DNA is TGTGCCAGCAGTTCTTCCGGGACTAGCACTCCCAATGAGCAGTTCTTC. Its protein is CASSSSGTSTPNEQFF.